This T cell receptor beta chain came from a study of blood T cell repertoires in COVID-19. Germline V gene data show CDR1 as SQVTM and CDR2 as ANQGSEA. This CDR3 spans 15 amino acids. The V and J ends lost 4 bases and 1 base respectively, with 16 bases between them. In the original workflow: Amplified reference gene primers provided the basis for estimating nucleated cell counts. The data were produced by immunoSEQ multiplex PCR, yet TCRdb's version contains in-frame clones alone and is incomplete. Clone size and the V and J calls come from that table; the DNA yielded D and trimming. The sample has 150,000 to 200,000 clones, 65% to 85% seen once; the top ten hold less than 3.5%. The study drew participants aged about 18 to 95 years from some 23 US areas.

The TCR comes from a woman in her twenties or thirties who had been exposed to COVID-19. The chain links TRBV29-1 to TRBJ2-5, with D possibly matching TRBD2 (6 bases). The sample comprised PBMCs or T cells enriched from blood (not recorded which). The DNA for the CDR3 is TGCAGCGTTGGGGCGGAGGGGAGGCTCCAAGAGACCCAGTACTTC. It yields the protein CSVGAEGRLQETQYF.